Reported below is one T cell receptor beta chain. Its antigen is not yet known. Per-nucleotide qualities are absent, and no much larger clonotype sits a single base away. Including the terminal cysteine and phenylalanine, the CDR3 comprises 13 residues. Here the CDR3 DNA is all that survives: 39 bases in frame from base 1. The junction shows trimming of 6 bases on V and 8 bases on J, and the gene matches do not reach 4 bases of it. CDR1 is given as MNHNY and CDR2 as SVGAGI, both from the germline V gene (reference sequence). This sample stems from a study of cytomegalovirus exposure and HLA in healthy donors (dated by TCRdb to the late 2010s). The study in broad terms: In an earlier analysis of under 750 of the donors, under 300 Gb of sequence data and about 110 million unique TCR beta sequences from 150 million to 200 million T cells were reported. Every discovery cohort repertoire had been produced on one sequencing platform. To decide whether each TCR beta V gene segment behaved as functional or pseudogenic, an earlier analysis of some 540 of the donors relied on high-throughput TCR beta sequencing. Because of strong linkage in the cohort, a few DR-DQ haplotypes were treated as single units for association and clustering. HLA typing included class I and class II loci at four-digit resolution. Genome-wide SNP genotypes for about 60% of the roughly 700 donors were used in a later genetic analysis, which treated that subset as a discovery cohort. A later analysis re-examined previously published TCR beta repertoires from roughly 650 donors and added high-resolution HLA genotyping to investigate patterns of TCR occurrence. Rather than drawing on any new phenotypic data, the later analysis identified candidate immune exposures from TCR beta sequences and the way those sequences occurred across donors. Typing coverage varied by locus: roughly 620-640 donors for A, B, C, DRB1 and DQB1; more than 500 for DQA1; around 610 for DPA1; 450 to 480 for DPB1. Of the approximately 400 genotyped donors, 75% to 85% were placed in the genetic ancestry cluster associated with self-reported Caucasian donors. High-throughput TCR immunosequencing, statistical association of individual TCRs with disease status, and machine learning were combined to predict cytomegalovirus infection status. The study was designed to test whether signatures of past pathogen exposure could be identified by cataloging public T cell receptors. Donor age, sex, ethnicity and CMV serostatus were collected together with the repertoire data. Across approximately 420 genotyped donors of the cohort, an average of about 200,000 unique TCR beta nucleotide sequences per donor were sequenced, and 15% to 20% of those sequences were non-productive. An early release covering roughly 640 HLA-typed donors comprised about 310 gigabases of sequencing data and around 85 million unique TCR sequences. Along with the roughly 610-subject first cohort, a separate validation cohort of over a hundred different subjects was used. The study used immunosequencing to profile the T cell repertoires of approximately 650 subjects and linked those repertoires to cytomegalovirus serostatus. Overall results and qualifications from the work: In a later analysis, HLA-associated TCR beta chains were found to be more clonally expanded and to have lower generation probabilities than equally common non-associated chains. In a later analysis, the rate of TCR association differed among HLA loci, with DRB1 alleles having the most associated TCRs and HLA-C alleles having the fewest. At a false discovery rate of 0.05, a later analysis linked under 20,000 TCR beta sequences to specific HLA alleles. Correlated functional status among segregating V segments might be attributable to linkage disequilibrium, but an unknown experimental factor could not be ruled out. In the study, approximately 160 TCR beta chains were listed as associated with cytomegalovirus. Immune exposure information for the cohort was limited to CMV serostatus. The sequencing pipeline was judged likely to have produced a cluster of highly shared sequence variants as a technical artifact. In a later analysis, several top co-occurrence clusters were reported to appear linked to parvovirus B19, influenza, CMV and Epstein-Barr virus. In vitro tests confirmed that a few of the cytomegalovirus-associated TCR beta chains recognize cytomegalovirus antigens. Assigning TCR associations to individual alleles was difficult when HLA alleles, especially DR and DQ, strongly co-occurred. While some public TCRs were present in many individuals, most TCR sequences turned up only very rarely across donors. A later genetic analysis reported fewer N-insertions in productive TCRs among donors in an Asian-associated ancestry cluster than the roughly 640-donor mean. In an earlier analysis of some 640 of the donors, most TCR beta V segments were observed in productive rearrangements about 90% or about 30% of the time, broadly matching IMGT annotations. The earlier analysis of 450 to 700 of the donors excluded 15 to 20 rarely observed V segments, including chromosome 9 orphons, because counts were too low. Because HLA typing was missing for some donors at each locus, association tests included only the typed subset. An association between a missense DCLRE1C variant and V-gene and J-gene trimming of TCR beta chains was found in a later genetic analysis and replicated in an independent cohort. Because the 87-base-pair reads could not distinguish some IMGT-functional V segments, including TRBV6-2 and TRBV6-3, those segments were excluded. The authors suggested that the approach could potentially be extended to other disease states and immunological phenotypes. A further reported finding was that TCR beta sequences accurately predicted the HLA-A and HLA-B alleles for most subjects in the first cohort. The classifier was reported to diagnose cytomegalovirus status with high specificity and sensitivity in both the original cohort and the validation cohort. According to a later analysis, most CMV-associated TCR beta chains appeared to be HLA-restricted, and the HLA associations seemed to be driven largely by CMV exposure. The presence/absence analyses assumed that sequencing depth was roughly uniform across donors, and that assumption may not be true. This cohort had only TCR beta chains sequenced, and the lack of alpha or paired-chain data limited which features could be detected.

The cohort consisted of 600 to 700 healthy bone marrow donors. All cohort members were sampled while nominally healthy, although unrecorded immune exposures were likely present. The donor tested CMV seropositive and was one of the 289 seropositive cohort members. Each donor provided a peripheral blood sample, and peripheral blood mononuclear cells were used for TCR beta sequencing. Genomic DNA was extracted from the blood cell samples with the Qiagen DNeasy Blood Extraction Kit. The library was made by the immunoSEQ multiplex PCR assay. For the multiplex PCR, a mixture combining 60 forward primers for TCR Vbeta segments and 13 reverse primers for TCR Jbeta segments was used. A multiplex PCR assay on genomic DNA amplified the CDR3 region of rearranged TCR beta genes. On the Illumina HiSeq System, the amplified TCR beta libraries were sequenced as 87-base-pair reads. Regarding the original processing steps: Across the 670 or so repertoires, a later analysis counted tens of millions of unique TCR beta chains, approximately 12 million of which were shared by at least two donors. Raw reads were error-corrected and collapsed into unique sequences with a nearest-neighbor algorithm that merged closely related sequences to remove PCR and sequencing errors. To assign V, D and J gene segments, CDR3 sequences were aligned to IMGT reference sequences. For a sequence to be retained, at least a six-nucleotide match to both a V gene segment and a J gene segment was required. Rearrangements were called productive when the CDR3 lacked stop codons and stayed in frame with V and J; all others were non-productive. Following IMGT convention, CDR3 was defined as the stretch from the second conserved V-encoded cysteine to the conserved J-encoded phenylalanine. The earlier analysis of a few hundred of the donors excluded sequences that lacked an unambiguous match to a single V gene segment. In an earlier analysis of several hundred of the donors, V segments were called functional above 56.7% productive rearrangements and were called segregating when the between-donor standard deviation exceeded 5%. A statistical classification framework was built for diagnosing cytomegalovirus status from the catalog of TCR beta chain sequences. In a later analysis, TCR nucleotide sequences were compared against IMGT/GENE-DB human TR gene sequences so that V and J genes could be assigned. The TCRdist pipeline was used in a later analysis to assign CDR3 sequences and most-parsimonious VDJ recombination scenarios. In a later analysis, every TCR beta chain was defined by the combination of its CDR3 amino acid sequence and its V-gene family, and reads without a unique V-gene family were dropped. A later analysis removed several hundred highly shared, low-generation-probability nucleotide sequences to deal with suspected cross-contamination and a sequencing artifact. A later analysis calculated a clonal expansion index for each public chain from normalized within-repertoire ranks of inferred template counts. A later analysis computed generation probabilities with a VDJ recombination model fitted to out-of-frame rearrangements, and checked the results against IGoR. In a later analysis, hypergeometric tests were used to score TCR-TCR, TCR-HLA and TCR-CMV co-occurrence, with a repertoire-size bias correction applied to TCR pairs. To estimate false discovery rates, a later analysis permuted the HLA or CMV assignments 20 times. In a later analysis, co-occurring TCRs were grouped using DBSCAN, with TCRdist sequence similarity added in when clustering inside HLA-allele-positive subsets. Repertoires with fewer than 30,000 or more than 120,000 public chains were left out of co-occurrence clustering, as were roughly five repertoires with anomalous nucleotide sharing. TCRdb stores this immuneACCESS table with in-frame sequences only. Part of the clones is absent; in the studies checked, under half of the shortfall reflects unresolved V genes, and no reason is known for the rest. That table supplies the V and J calls and clone size; D and trimming were determined from the DNA. The sample records 100,000 to 150,000 clones, around 75% of which are singletons. The ten most abundant clones make up under 5.5% of the sample.

The V and J segments used are TRBV6-6 and TRBJ1-5; a stretch of 10 junction bases matches TRBD1. This TCR was sampled from a man aged 55 to 69 in good health and CMV-seropositive. Sequencing was carried out using PBMCs. The nucleotide sequence reads as follows: TGTGCCAGCAGCGGACAGGGGGGAGAGCCCCAGCATTTT. Its protein is CASSGQGGEPQHF.